What follows are 16 T cell receptor beta chains derived from one specimen sequenced in a study of control samples from healthy donors and cancer patients. Only in-frame clones appear in the TCRdb table, and some are missing; sequencing was by immunoSEQ multiplex PCR. The sample consists of about 59,000 clones, more than 85% of them appearing once. Sequencing was carried out using PBMCs. The receptors originated from a man aged 35 to 55 with colorectal cancer.

The chain joins TRBV5-1 to TRBJ2-5; 8 bases match TRBD2. Germline trimming cut 4 bases from V and 2 bases from J; bases unmatched to any gene: 7. Germline V CDR1 and CDR2: SGHRS, YFSETQ. This CDR3 region has 15 residues. The DNA for the CDR3 is TGCGCCAGCAGCCGGGCGGGAGGCGGACAAGAGACCCAGTACTTC. This gives the protein CASSRAGGGQETQYF.

This clone appeared a few times. V usage is TRBV5-6 and J usage is TRBJ1-5; D unclear. The CDR3 runs to 15 residues. V shed 0 bases and J shed 4 bases, with 11 bases lying between them. Germline assignment: CDR1 SGHDT and CDR2 YYEEEE. CDR3 sequence (DNA): TGTGCCAGCAGCTTGGCCGGACGGGAGAATCAGCCCCAGCATTTT. Encoded protein: CASSLAGRENQPQHF.

The chain joins TRBV21-1 to TRBJ1-1. TRBV21-1 is given as a pseudogene. CDR3 length: 12 amino acids. This CDR3 is CASSLSDTEAFF. For the CDR3, the DNA is TGTGCCAGCAGCCTAAGTGACACTGAAGCTTTCTTT.

The chain carries TRBV5-1 and TRBJ2-1, with D uncertain. In germline, CDR1 is SGHRS, CDR2 YFSETQ. The ends were cut back, 0 bases at V and 6 bases at J, with 4 bases in the middle. The CDR3 runs 12 residues. The CDR3 DNA reads TGCGCCAGCAGCTTGGCGTTCAATGAGCAGTTCTTC. Protein sequence: CASSLAFNEQFF.

The chain uses TRBV6-5 and TRBJ2-3; no clear D. From germline, CDR1 is MNHEY and CDR2 SVGAGI. Trimming took 7 bases from V and 4 from J, leaving 6 bases between them. There are 11 residues in the CDR3. The CDR3 DNA is TGTGCCAGCAAGGCGGCAGATACGCAGTATTTT. Translated: CASKAADTQYF.

The chain carries TRBV3-1 (or the pseudogene TRBV3-2) and TRBJ1-5, with D unclear. Germline assignment: CDR1 LGHDT and CDR2 YNNKEL (reference sequence). This CDR3 has 15 residues. The V end was cut by 1 base, the J end by 9 bases, with 16 bases between. The CDR3 reads CASSQALDGQRPQHF. The CDR3 DNA follows: TGTGCCAGCAGCCAAGCCCTGGATGGTCAACGGCCCCAGCATTTT.

The V and J genes are TRBV19 and TRBJ1-6; D ambiguous. CDR1 and CDR2 (germline): LNHDA, SQIVND (reference sequence). The CDR3 sequence is 13 residues long. V was cut by 6 bases and J by 2 bases, with 5 bases left in between. The chain's CDR3 is CASSWTYNSPLHF. CDR3 nucleotides: TGTGCCAGTAGCTGGACCTATAATTCACCCCTCCACTTT.

V gene TRBV6-5 combines with J gene TRBJ2-3, with D maybe TRBD1 (6 bases). V was pared by 7 bases and J by 3 bases, with 17 bases between. The CDR3 totals 15 residues. Germline V gene lookup returns CDR1 MNHEY and CDR2 SVGAGI. The CDR3 DNA reads TGTGCCAGCAACAAGAGGACAGTATCAACAGATACGCAGTATTTT. Its protein is CASNKRTVSTDTQYF.

This chain connects TRBV21-1 to TRBJ2-5; the tabulated D call, TRBD1, remains unverified against the DNA. TRBV21-1 constitutes a pseudogene. The CDR3 consists of 16 residues. CDR3 nucleotides: TGTGCCAGCAGCAAAGTAACGCCCAGGGGGCGGGAGACCCAGTACTTC. It is translated as CASSKVTPRGRETQYF.

The chain couples TRBV27 to TRBJ1-1, with D unresolved. Germline CDR1 MNHEY, CDR2 SMNVEV (reference sequence). The V end was cut by 3 bases, the J end by 0 bases, with 5 bases between. The CDR3 is 13 residues long. CDR3: CASSFRMNTEAFF. CDR3 bases: TGTGCCAGCAGTTTCCGGATGAACACTGAAGCTTTCTTT.

This chain joins TRBV7-2 and TRBJ2-4; no clear D. The germline V and J ends were trimmed by 1 base and 6 bases, with 7 bases remaining between them. Germline CDR1 SGHTA, CDR2 FQGNSA. The CDR3 runs 13 residues. The CDR3 spells CASSLDSRNIQYF. In nucleotides, the CDR3 is TGTGCCAGCAGCTTAGACAGCAGAAACATTCAGTACTTC.

The rearrangement joins TRBV7-8 to TRBJ2-7; D may be TRBD1 (6 bases). The CDR3 runs to 15 residues. Germline CDR1 and CDR2: SGHVS and FQNEAQ. V lost 5 bases to trimming and J lost 2 bases, with 16 bases between them. CDR3: CASSLGQMTTYEQYF. The DNA of the CDR3 is TGTGCCAGCAGCCTTGGACAGATGACTACCTACGAGCAGTACTTC.

The chain combines TRBV5-1 with TRBJ1-1; 7 bases fit TRBD1. Per germline, CDR1 SGHRS and CDR2 YFSETQ. V shed 4 bases, J shed 0 bases, and the junction held 3 bases outside the gene matches. The CDR3 runs 14 residues. CDR3 DNA: TGCGCCAGCAGCCGAGGGACAGTGAACACTGAAGCTTTCTTT. Residues: CASSRGTVNTEAFF.

CDR3 nucleotide sequence: TGCGCCAGCAGCGTGGGGGATAACAAAGGCTACACCTTC. This codes for CASSVGDNKGYTF. The J gene is TRBJ1-2, the V gene TRBV5-1, with D perhaps matching TRBD1 (5 bases). The germline CDR1 and CDR2 sequences are SGHRS and YFSETQ. The V gene lost 4 bases and the J gene lost 8 bases, with 15 bases spanning the gap. The CDR3 runs to 13 residues.

The V and J genes are TRBV30 and TRBJ1-1; weak D call: TRBD1 (6 bases). CDR1 and CDR2 from the germline V gene are GTSNPN and SVGIG (reference sequence). The CDR3 runs to 13 residues. With 0 bases removed from V and 6 bases from J, the gap between germline ends came to 11 bases. CDR3 amino acids: CAWSVGQKAEAFF. DNA for the CDR3: TGTGCCTGGAGTGTCGGACAGAAGGCTGAAGCTTTCTTT.

The chain joins TRBV19 to TRBJ2-1; D ambiguous. V dropped 1 base and J dropped 4 bases, with 5 bases sitting between them. There are 13 residues in the CDR3. Germline CDR1 is LNHDA and CDR2 is SQIVND (reference sequence). The CDR3 spells CASSIATYNEQFF. In nucleotides, the CDR3 is TGTGCCAGTAGTATAGCCACATACAATGAGCAGTTCTTC.